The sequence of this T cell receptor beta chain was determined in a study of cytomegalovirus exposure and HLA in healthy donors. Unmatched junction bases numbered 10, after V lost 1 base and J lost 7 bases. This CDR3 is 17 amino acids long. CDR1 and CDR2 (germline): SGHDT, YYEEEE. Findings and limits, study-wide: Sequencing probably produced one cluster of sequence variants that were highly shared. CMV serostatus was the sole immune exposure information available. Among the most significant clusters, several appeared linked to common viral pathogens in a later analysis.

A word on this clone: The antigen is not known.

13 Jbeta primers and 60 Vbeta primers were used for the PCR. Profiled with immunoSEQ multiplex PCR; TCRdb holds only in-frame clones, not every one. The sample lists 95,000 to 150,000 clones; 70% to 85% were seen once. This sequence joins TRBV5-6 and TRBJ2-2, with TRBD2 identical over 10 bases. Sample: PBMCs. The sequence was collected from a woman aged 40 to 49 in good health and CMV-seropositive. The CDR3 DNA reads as TGTGCCAGCAGCTTGTCTTCAAGCGGGAGGGCCGACGGGGAGCTGTTTTTT. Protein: CASSLSSSGRADGELFF.